The 4 T cell receptor beta chains listed next were all sequenced from one sample in a study of blood T cell repertoires in COVID-19. The method was immunoSEQ multiplex PCR; TCRdb's version includes in-frame clones alone and lacks a portion of them. The sample has 150,000 to 200,000 clones, about 81% seen once; the top ten hold approximately 10%. Material: peripheral blood. These receptors were obtained from a human donor in a cohort sampled during active COVID-19.

V and J are TRBV7-9 and TRBJ2-7; 10 positions match TRBD2. The CDR3 contains 16 residues. V gave up 2 bases and J gave up 6 bases; unmatched junction bases: 10. The germline V gene has CDR1 SEHNR and CDR2 FQNEAQ (reference sequence). CDR3 in amino acids: CASSLTSGTVPGEQYF. The CDR3 bases are TGTGCCAGCAGCTTAACTAGCGGGACAGTACCGGGCGAGCAGTACTTC.

The chain joins TRBV27 to TRBJ2-3; 13 positions match TRBD2. Trimming removed 5 bases from V and 3 bases from J; junction bases left unmatched: 5. The CDR3 sequence is 16 residues long. Per germline, CDR1 MNHEY and CDR2 SMNVEV (reference sequence). CDR3 sequence reads: CASSRTSGSHTDTQYF. Here the CDR3 DNA reads TGTGCCAGCAGTCGGACTAGCGGGAGTCATACAGATACGCAGTATTTT.

The table lists this clone with a few counts. The rearrangement links TRBV11-3 to TRBJ2-7; the match to TRBD1 covers 7 bases. Germline V gives CDR1 SGHNT, CDR2 YENEEA. CDR3 size: 11 residues. J was trimmed by 6 bases and V by 5 bases; bases with no gene match: 1. The CDR3 sequence is CASSPGGEQYF. Here the CDR3 DNA reads TGTGCCAGCAGCCCAGGGGGCGAGCAGTACTTC.

This chain joins TRBV29-1 and TRBJ1-1; D is perhaps TRBD1 (5 bases). The CDR3 spans 11 residues. CDR1 and CDR2 (germline): SQVTM, ANQGSEA. Between the trimmed V and J ends, which lost 8 bases and 0 bases, there was a span of 7 bases. The CDR3 reads CSMTVNTEAFF. DNA of the CDR3: TGCAGCATGACAGTGAACACTGAAGCTTTCTTT.